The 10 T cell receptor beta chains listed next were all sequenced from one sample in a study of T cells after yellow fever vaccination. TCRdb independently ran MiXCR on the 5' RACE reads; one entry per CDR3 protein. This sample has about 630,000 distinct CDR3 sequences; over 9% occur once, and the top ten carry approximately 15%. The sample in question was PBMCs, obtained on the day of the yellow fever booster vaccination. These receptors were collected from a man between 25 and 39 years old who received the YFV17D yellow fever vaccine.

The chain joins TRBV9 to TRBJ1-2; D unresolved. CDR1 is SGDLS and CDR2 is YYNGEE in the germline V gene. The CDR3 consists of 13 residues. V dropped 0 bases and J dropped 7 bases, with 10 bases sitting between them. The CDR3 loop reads CASSVAATGGYTF. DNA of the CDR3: TGTGCCAGCAGCGTAGCGGCCACCGGTGGCTACACCTTC.

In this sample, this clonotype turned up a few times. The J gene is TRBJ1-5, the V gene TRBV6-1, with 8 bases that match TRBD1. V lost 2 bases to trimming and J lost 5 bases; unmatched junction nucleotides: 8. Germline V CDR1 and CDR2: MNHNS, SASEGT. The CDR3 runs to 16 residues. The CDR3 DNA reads TGTGCCAGCAGTGAAACCGGACAGGGCGGCCATCAGCCCCAGCATTTT. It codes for CASSETGQGGHQPQHF.

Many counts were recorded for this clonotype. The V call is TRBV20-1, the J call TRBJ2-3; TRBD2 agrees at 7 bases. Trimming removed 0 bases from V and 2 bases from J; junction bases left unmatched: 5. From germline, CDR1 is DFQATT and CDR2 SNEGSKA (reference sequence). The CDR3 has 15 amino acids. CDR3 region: CSARDILADTDTQYF. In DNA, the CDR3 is TGCAGTGCTAGAGATATTCTAGCGGACACAGATACGCAGTATTTT.

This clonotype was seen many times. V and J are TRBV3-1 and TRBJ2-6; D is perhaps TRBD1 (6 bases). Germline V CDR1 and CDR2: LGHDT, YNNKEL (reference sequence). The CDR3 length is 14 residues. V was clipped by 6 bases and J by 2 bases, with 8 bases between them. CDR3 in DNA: TGTGCCAGCAGGCACAGGGCTGGGGCCAACGTCCTGACTTTC. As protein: CASRHRAGANVLTF.

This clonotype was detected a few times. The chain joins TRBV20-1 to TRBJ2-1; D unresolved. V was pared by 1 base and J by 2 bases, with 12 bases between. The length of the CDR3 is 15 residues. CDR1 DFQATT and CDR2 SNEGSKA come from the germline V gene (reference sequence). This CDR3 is CSARGPTNTYNEQFF. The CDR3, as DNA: TGCAGTGCTAGAGGCCCGACGAATACCTACAATGAGCAGTTCTTC.

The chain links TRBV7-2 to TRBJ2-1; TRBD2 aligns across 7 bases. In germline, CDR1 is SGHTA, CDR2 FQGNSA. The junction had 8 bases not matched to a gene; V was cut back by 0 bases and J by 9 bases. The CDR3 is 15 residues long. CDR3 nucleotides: TGTGCCAGCAGCTTAGCCTCTGGGACTACCCCTGAGCAGTTCTTC. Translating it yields CASSLASGTTPEQFF.

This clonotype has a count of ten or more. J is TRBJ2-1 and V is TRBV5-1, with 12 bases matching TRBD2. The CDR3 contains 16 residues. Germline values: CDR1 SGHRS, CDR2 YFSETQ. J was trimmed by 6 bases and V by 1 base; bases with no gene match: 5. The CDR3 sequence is CASSLRLAGVGNEQFF. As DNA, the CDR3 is TGCGCCAGCAGCTTGAGACTAGCGGGAGTGGGCAATGAGCAGTTCTTC.

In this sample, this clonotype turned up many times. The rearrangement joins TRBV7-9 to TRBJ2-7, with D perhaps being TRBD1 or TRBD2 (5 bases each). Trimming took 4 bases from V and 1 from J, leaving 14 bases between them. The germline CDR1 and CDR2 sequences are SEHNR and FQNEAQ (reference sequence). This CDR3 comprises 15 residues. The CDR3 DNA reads TGTGCCAGCAGCTCGACTGAGAGGGGTTCCTACGAGCAGTACTTC. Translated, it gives CASSSTERGSYEQYF.

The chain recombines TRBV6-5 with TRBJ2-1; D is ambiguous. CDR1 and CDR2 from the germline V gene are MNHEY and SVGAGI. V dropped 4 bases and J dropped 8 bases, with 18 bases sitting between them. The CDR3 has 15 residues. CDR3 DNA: TGTGCCAGCAGTTTAGAGGAGACTTACGTGTATGAGCAGTTCTTC. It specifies CASSLEETYVYEQFF.

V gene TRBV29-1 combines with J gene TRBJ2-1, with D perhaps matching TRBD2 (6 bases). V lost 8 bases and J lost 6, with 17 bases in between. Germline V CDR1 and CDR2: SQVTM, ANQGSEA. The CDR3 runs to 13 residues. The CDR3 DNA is TGCAGCCACGCGGGGCCTGGTTCCAATGAGCAGTTCTTC. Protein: CSHAGPGSNEQFF.